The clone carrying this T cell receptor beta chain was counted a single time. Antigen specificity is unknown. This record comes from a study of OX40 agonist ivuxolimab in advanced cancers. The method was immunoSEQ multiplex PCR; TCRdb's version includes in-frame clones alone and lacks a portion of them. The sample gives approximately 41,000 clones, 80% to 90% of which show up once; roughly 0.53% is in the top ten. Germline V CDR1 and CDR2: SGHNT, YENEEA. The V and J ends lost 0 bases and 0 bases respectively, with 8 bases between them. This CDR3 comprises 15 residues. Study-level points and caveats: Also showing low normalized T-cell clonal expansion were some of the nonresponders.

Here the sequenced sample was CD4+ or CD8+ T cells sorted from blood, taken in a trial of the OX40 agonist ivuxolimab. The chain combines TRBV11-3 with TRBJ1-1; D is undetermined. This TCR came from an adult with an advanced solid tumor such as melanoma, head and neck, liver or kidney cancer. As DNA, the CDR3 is TGTGCCAGCAGCTTAGAACTGGCCATGAACACTGAAGCTTTCTTT. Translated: CASSLELAMNTEAFF.